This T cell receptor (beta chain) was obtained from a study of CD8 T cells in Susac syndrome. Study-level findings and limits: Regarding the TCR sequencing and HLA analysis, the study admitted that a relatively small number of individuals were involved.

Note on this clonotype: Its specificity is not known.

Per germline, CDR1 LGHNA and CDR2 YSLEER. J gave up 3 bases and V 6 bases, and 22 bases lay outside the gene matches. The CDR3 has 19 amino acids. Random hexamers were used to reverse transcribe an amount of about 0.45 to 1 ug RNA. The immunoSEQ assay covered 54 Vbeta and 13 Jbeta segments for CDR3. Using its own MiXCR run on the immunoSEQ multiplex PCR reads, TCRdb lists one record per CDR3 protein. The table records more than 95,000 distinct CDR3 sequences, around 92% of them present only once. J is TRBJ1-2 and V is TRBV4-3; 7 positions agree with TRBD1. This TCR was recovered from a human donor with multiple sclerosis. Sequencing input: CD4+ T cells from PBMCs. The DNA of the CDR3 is TGCGCCAGCAGTCCGCGGCCTCCCCAGGGGGGGGCGCACGACTATGGCTACACCTTC. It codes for CASSPRPPQGGAHDYGYTF.